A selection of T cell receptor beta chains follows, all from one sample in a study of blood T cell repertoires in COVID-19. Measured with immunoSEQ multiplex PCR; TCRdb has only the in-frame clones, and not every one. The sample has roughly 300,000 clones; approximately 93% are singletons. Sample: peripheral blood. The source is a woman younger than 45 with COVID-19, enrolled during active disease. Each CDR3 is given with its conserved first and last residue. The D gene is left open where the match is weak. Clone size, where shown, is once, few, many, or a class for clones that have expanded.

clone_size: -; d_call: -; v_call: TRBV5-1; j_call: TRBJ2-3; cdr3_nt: TGCGCCAGCAGCTTGGGTTCAAGGGGTACAGATACGCAGTATTTT; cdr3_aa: CASSLGSRGTDTQYF
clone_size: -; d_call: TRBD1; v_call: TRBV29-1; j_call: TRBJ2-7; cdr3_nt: TGCAGCGCAACAGACAGGGTAAACGAGCAGTACTTC; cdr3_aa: CSATDRVNEQYF
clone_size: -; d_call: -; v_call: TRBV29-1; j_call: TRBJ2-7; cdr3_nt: TGCAGCGTTGAAACGGAGAGGGCCGATTCCTACGAGCAGTACTTC; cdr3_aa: CSVETERADSYEQYF
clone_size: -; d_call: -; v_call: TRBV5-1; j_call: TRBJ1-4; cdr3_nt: TGCGCCAGCAGCGAGGGCTACAATGATGAAAAACTGTTTTTT; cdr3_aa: CASSEGYNDEKLFF
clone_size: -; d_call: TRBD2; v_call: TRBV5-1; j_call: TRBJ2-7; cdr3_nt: TGCGCCAGCAGCTTGGTGGCTAGCGGATCCTCCTACGAGCAGTACTTC; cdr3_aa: CASSLVASGSSYEQYF
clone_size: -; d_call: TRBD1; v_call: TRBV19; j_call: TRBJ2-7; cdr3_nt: TGTGCCAGTAGTCCGCGGACAGGGGGCGACGAGCAGTACTTC; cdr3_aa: CASSPRTGGDEQYF
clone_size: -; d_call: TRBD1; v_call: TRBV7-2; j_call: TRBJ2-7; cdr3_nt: TGTGCCAGCAGCTTCTTTCATACCGGGACAGAGGGCTACGAGCAGTACTTC; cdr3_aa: CASSFFHTGTEGYEQYF
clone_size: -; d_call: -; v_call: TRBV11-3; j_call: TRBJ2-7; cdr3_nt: TGTGCCAGCAGCTTAGGTGGACAGAGCTCCTACGAGCAGTACTTC; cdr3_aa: CASSLGGQSSYEQYF
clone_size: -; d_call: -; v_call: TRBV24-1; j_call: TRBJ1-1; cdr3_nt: TGTGCCACCAGTGACCCCAGGGACACTGAAGCTTTCTTT; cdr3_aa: CATSDPRDTEAFF
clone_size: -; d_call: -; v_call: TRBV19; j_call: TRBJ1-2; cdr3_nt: TGTGCCAGTAGTGCCCTGGACAGTATCTATGGCTACACCTTC; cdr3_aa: CASSALDSIYGYTF
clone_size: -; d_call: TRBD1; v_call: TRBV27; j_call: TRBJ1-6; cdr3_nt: TGTGCCAGCAGTTACCTCGACAGGGCGGGATCACCCCTCCACTTT; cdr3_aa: CASSYLDRAGSPLHF
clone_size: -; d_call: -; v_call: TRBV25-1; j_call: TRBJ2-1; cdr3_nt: TGTGCCAGCAGCGAGGAGGGTTCCTACAATGAGCAGTTCTTC; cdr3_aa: CASSEEGSYNEQFF
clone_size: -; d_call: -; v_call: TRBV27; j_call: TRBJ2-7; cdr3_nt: TGTGCCAGCAGTTTGGGAGATTTCTACGAGCAGTACTTC; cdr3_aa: CASSLGDFYEQYF
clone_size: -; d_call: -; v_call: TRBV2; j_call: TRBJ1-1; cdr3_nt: TGTGCCAGCAGTGAAGAAAAGAGCATGAACACTGAAGCTTTCTTT; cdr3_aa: CASSEEKSMNTEAFF
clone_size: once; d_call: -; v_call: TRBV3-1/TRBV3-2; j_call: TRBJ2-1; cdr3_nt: TGTGCCAGCAGCCCTCGCAACCGGCTAGCCTACAATGAGCAGTTCTTC; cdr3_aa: CASSPRNRLAYNEQFF
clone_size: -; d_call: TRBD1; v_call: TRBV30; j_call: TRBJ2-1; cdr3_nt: TGTGCCTGGAGTCTTCCCGGACAGGGGGTCTATGAGCAGTTCTTC; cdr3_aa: CAWSLPGQGVYEQFF
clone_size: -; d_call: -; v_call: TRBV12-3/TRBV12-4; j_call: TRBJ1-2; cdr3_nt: TGTGCCAGCAGTTTGACCTCAGCGGGTGGCTACACCTTC; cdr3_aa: CASSLTSAGGYTF
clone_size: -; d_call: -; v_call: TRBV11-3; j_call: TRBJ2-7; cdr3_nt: TGTGCCAGACTCGGCGGGGAGTACGAGCAGTACTTC; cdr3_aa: CARLGGEYEQYF
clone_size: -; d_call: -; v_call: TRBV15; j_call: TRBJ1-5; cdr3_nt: TGTGCCACCAGCAGAGATATTAGACAGCCCCAGCATTTT; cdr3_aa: CATSRDIRQPQHF
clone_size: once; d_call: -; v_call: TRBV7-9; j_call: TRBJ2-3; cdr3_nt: TGTGCCAGCAGCTTAGGCGGGACGGGGTACGATACGCAGTATTTT; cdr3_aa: CASSLGGTGYDTQYF
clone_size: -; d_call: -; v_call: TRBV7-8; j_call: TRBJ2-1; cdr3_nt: TGTGCCAGCAGCTCCGGACGACTGAGGGTTAACAATGAGCAGTTCTTC; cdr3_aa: CASSSGRLRVNNEQFF
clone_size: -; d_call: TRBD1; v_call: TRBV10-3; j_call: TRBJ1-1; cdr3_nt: TGTGCCATCAGTGGCCCAATTGGGACAGGGATCACTGAAGCTTTCTTT; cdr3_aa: CAISGPIGTGITEAFF
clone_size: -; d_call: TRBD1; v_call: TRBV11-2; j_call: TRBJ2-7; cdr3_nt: TGTGCCAGCAGCTTAGATGGGGGACAGCTTCCTTACGAGCAGTACTTC; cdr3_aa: CASSLDGGQLPYEQYF
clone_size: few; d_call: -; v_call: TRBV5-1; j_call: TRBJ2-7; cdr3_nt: TGCGCCAGCAGCTCTTCCTACGAGCAGTACTTC; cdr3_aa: CASSSSYEQYF
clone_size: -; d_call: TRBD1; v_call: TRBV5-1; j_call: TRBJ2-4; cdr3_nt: TGCGCCAGCAGCTTGGGGGGACAGTTCATCCAAAACATTCAGTACTTC; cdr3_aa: CASSLGGQFIQNIQYF
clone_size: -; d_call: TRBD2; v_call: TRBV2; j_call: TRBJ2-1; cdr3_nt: TGTGCCATTCAAGCGGGAGTAACCTACAATGAGCAGTTCTTC; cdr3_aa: CAIQAGVTYNEQFF
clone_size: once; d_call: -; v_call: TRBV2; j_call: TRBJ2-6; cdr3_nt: TGTGCCAGCAGTGGGGGGGCTGGGGCCAACGTCCTGACTTTC; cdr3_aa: CASSGGAGANVLTF
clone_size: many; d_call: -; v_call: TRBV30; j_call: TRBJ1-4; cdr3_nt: TGTGCCTGGAGTATTGGGGCACCTGGTGAAAAACTGTTTTTT; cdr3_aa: CAWSIGAPGEKLFF
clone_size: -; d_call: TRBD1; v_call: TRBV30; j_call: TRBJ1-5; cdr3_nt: TGTGCCTGGAGCCAAGGGACAGGGGGAAATCAGCCCCAGCATTTT; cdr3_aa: CAWSQGTGGNQPQHF
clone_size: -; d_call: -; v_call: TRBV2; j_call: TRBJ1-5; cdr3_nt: TGTGCCAGCAGTGAAGATGTTTACGGTCAGCCCCAGCATTTT; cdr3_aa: CASSEDVYGQPQHF
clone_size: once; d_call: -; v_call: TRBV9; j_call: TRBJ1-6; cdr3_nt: TGTGCCAGCAGCGTAGGGCCAGGCGCCAATTCACCCCTCCACTTT; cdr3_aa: CASSVGPGANSPLHF
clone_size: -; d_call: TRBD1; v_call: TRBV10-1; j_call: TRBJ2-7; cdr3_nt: TGCGCCAGCAGTGTTGGGACAGGGGGCGTGGAGCAGTACTTC; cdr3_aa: CASSVGTGGVEQYF
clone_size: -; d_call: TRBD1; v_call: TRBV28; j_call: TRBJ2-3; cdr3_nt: TGTGCCAGCAGTGCAAGGACAGGGGGATTCACAGATACGCAGTATTTT; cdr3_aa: CASSARTGGFTDTQYF